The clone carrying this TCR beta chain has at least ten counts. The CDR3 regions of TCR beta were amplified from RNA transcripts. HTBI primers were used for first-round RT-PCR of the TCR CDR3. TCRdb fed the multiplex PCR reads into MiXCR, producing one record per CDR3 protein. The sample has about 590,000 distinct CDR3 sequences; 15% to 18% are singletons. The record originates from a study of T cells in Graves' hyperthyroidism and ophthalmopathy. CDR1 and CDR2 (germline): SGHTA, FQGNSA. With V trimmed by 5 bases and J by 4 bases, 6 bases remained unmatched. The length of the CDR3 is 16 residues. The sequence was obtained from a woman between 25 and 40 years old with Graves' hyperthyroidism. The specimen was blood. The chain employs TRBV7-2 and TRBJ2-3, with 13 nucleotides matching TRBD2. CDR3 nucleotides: TGTGCCAGCAGCCCGGGACTAGCGGGGATTGCAGATACGCAGTATTTT. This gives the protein CASSPGLAGIADTQYF.